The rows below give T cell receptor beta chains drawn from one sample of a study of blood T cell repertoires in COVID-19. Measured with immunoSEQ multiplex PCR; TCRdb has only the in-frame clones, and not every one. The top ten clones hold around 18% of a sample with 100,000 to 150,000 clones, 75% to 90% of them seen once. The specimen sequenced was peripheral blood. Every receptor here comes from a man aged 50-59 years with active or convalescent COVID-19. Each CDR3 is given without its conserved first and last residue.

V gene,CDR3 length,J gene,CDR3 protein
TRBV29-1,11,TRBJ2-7,SVEDRAIYEQY
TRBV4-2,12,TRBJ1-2,ASSQTGQALGYT
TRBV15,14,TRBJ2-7,ATSPRTGETSYEQY
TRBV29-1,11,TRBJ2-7,SVRTGLPVEQY
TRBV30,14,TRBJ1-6,ASDGGKDSYNSPLH
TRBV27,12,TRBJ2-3,ASSFRTSEDTQY
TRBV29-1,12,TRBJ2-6,SATGGTGANVLT
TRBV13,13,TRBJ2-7,ASSSYGTGPYEQY
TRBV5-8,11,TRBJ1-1,ASSLKWNTEAF
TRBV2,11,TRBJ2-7,ASLGGASYEQY
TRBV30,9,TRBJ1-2,AWSGGGVYT
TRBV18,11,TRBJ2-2,ASSPRGTGELF
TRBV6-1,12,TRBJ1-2,ASSEADRGLGYT
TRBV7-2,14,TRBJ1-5,ASSPAGQGANQPQH
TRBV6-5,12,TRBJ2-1,ASSYRSGGNEQF
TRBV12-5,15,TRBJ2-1,ASGLVLTSGGPNEQF
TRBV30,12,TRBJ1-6,AWSVRGFTLLLH
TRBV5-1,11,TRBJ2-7,ASSSGGSYEQY
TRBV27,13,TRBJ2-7,ASSFGGQAIFEQY
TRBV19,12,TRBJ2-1,ASSVQRDYNEQF
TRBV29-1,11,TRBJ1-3,SVAASSGNTIY
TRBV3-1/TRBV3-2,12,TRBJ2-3,ASSQRYGQGTQY
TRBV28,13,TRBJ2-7,ASGASGITTYEQY
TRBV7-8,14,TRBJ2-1,ASSSKTSGRRREQF
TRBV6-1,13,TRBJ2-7,ASSEASGSSYEQY
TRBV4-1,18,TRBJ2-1,ASSQNPGTSGGASYNEQF
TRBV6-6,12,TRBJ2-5,ASSYGQSQETQY
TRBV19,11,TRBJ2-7,ASSKQGVYEQY
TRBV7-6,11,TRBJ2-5,ASSLRSRETQY
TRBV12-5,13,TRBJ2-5,ASGLGTQGWETQY
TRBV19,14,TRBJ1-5,ASRTIGRQSNQPQH
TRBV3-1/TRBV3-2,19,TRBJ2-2,ASSQDDRRTSGRASTGELF
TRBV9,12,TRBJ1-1,ASSEWTENTEAF